These 17 T cell receptor beta chains originate from one sample sequenced in a study of T cell responses to AZD1222 COVID-19 vaccine. Profiled with immunoSEQ multiplex PCR; TCRdb holds only in-frame clones, not every one. The sample lists 85,000 to 110,000 clones; roughly 87% were seen once. The input for sequencing was peripheral blood, taken on day 0 of AZD1222 vaccination. These receptors originate from an adult in good health.

The chain recombines TRBV6-2 or TRBV6-3 with TRBJ1-2; 8 positions match TRBD1. This CDR3 comprises 13 residues. V lost 2 bases and J lost 8; bases outside the gene matches: 4. The germline V gene has CDR1 MNHEY and CDR2 SVGEGT. The CDR3 loop is CASSYAGGAGYTF. The DNA of the CDR3 is TGTGCCAGCAGTTACGCAGGGGGCGCGGGCTACACCTTC.

The chain employs TRBV19 and TRBJ2-7; no definite D call. CDR1 and CDR2 (germline): LNHDA, SQIVND (reference sequence). The V end was cut by 1 base, the J end by 2 bases, with 12 bases between. There are 15 residues in the CDR3. In nucleotides, the CDR3 is TGTGCCAGTAGTATAGGTTCAGGTGGGGCCTACGAGCAGTACTTC. It yields the protein CASSIGSGGAYEQYF.

The chain couples TRBV20-1 to TRBJ2-7; D is unresolved. Germline V gives CDR1 DFQATT, CDR2 SNEGSKA (reference sequence). This CDR3 region has 10 residues. V shed 6 bases and J shed 7 bases, with 10 bases lying between them. The DNA for the CDR3 is TGCAGTGCAACCTCTGAAGAGCAGTACTTC. Encoded protein: CSATSEEQYF.

The rearrangement uses TRBV7-9 and TRBJ1-2; D call uncertain. This CDR3 comprises 12 residues. V was cut by 7 bases and J by 2 bases, with 8 bases left in between. CDR1 is SEHNR, CDR2 FQNEAQ, per germline (reference sequence). CDR3 sequence reads: CASINGNYGYTF. The DNA for the CDR3 is TGTGCCAGCATCAACGGAAACTATGGCTACACCTTC.

This chain uses TRBV6-6 with TRBJ1-2, with 10 bases lining up with TRBD1. Germline V CDR1 and CDR2: MNHNY, SVGAGI (reference sequence). This CDR3 is 14 amino acids long. V shed 6 bases and J 8 bases; nucleotides not matched to a gene: 9. The CDR3 bases are TGTGCCAGCAGGGCCCGACAGGGGGCGAGAGGCTACACCTTC. Encoded protein: CASRARQGARGYTF.

The chain carries TRBV28 and TRBJ1-2; D gene uncertain. This CDR3 is built from 17 residues. CDR1 and CDR2 from the germline V gene are MDHEN and SYDVKM. V was cut by 6 bases and J by 8 bases, with 28 bases left in between. CDR3 residues: CASSIEREGGISRGYTF. The CDR3 DNA is TGTGCCAGCAGCATTGAGCGTGAAGGAGGGATCAGTCGCGGCTACACCTTC.

For the CDR3, the DNA is TGTGCCAGCAGTTACTCGAACCTAGGCTCCTACGAGCAGTACTTC. It yields the protein CASSYSNLGSYEQYF. This chain connects TRBV6-5 to TRBJ2-7; D unresolved. Germline V gene data show CDR1 as MNHEY and CDR2 as SVGAGI. The V end was cut by 0 bases, the J end by 0 bases, with 9 bases between. The CDR3 has 15 amino acids.

This rearrangement joins TRBV12-3 or TRBV12-4 to TRBJ1-1; D gene unclear. Trimming shortened V by 6 bases and J by 1 base, and 9 bases separated the two germline ends. The CDR3 is 13 amino acids. The CDR3 spells CASSYTGNTEAFF. The CDR3 DNA is TGTGCCAGCAGCTATACGGGGAACACTGAAGCTTTCTTT.

In regard to this clone: This same CDR3 is encoded by further DNA sequences in the sample. This chain uses TRBV18 with TRBJ2-2; D remains ambiguous. The germline V and J ends were trimmed by 0 bases and 2 bases, with 1 base remaining between them. CDR1 is KGHSH, CDR2 LQKENI, per germline. The CDR3 has 13 residues. CDR3 nucleotide sequence: TGTGCCAGCTCACCACCAAACACCGGGGAGCTGTTTTTT. Translating it yields CASSPPNTGELFF.

V gene TRBV5-1 combines with J gene TRBJ2-1; 7 nucleotides align to TRBD1. The CDR3 spans 15 residues. V shed 5 bases, J shed 3 bases, and the junction held 8 bases outside the gene matches. Germline lookup yields CDR1 SGHRS and CDR2 YFSETQ. In DNA, the CDR3 is TGCGCCAGCAGGGTGGTAGGGGGCAGCTACAATGAGCAGTTCTTC. It encodes CASRVVGGSYNEQFF.

CDR3 loop: CASKRGDLDGYTF. CDR3 bases: TGTGCCAGCAAGAGGGGGGATTTGGACGGCTACACCTTC. The chain employs TRBV6-5 and TRBJ1-2; D is possibly TRBD1 (6 bases). The V gene lost 7 bases and the J gene lost 8 bases, with 17 bases spanning the gap. The CDR3 covers 13 residues. The germline CDR1 and CDR2 sequences are MNHEY and SVGAGI.

CDR3 protein: CASSSGGWVSSYNEQFF. The CDR3 region has the DNA TGTGCCAGCAGCTCGGGCGGATGGGTTAGCTCCTACAATGAGCAGTTCTTC. The V and J genes are TRBV7-2 and TRBJ2-1; D is ambiguous. Per the germline V gene, CDR1 is SGHTA and CDR2 is FQGNSA. The length of the CDR3 is 17 residues. V lost 4 bases to trimming and J lost 0 bases, with 16 bases between them.

The rearrangement links TRBV5-5 to TRBJ2-1; D remains ambiguous. The CDR3 spans 16 residues. Looked up from germline, CDR1 is SGHKS and CDR2 is YYEKEE (reference sequence). Trimming shortened V by 4 bases and J by 0 bases, and 14 bases separated the two germline ends. The CDR3 loop reads CASSREPQSSYNEQFF. For the CDR3, the DNA is TGTGCCAGCAGCAGAGAACCCCAGAGCTCCTACAATGAGCAGTTCTTC.

The chain links TRBV19 to TRBJ2-6, with D possibly being TRBD1 or TRBD2 (5 bases each). Trimming shortened V by 0 bases and J by 0 bases, and 12 bases separated the two germline ends. The length of the CDR3 is 18 residues. Germline CDR1 is LNHDA and CDR2 is SQIVND (reference sequence). The CDR3 region has the DNA TGTGCCAGTAGTATAGATCCGGGACCGACCTCTGGGGCCAACGTCCTGACTTTC. Translated, it gives CASSIDPGPTSGANVLTF.

J is TRBJ1-5 and V is TRBV5-5; D is undetermined. The CDR3 length is 16 residues. Trimming pared 0 bases from V and 4 bases from J, leaving 14 bases between. Germline V gene sequence: CDR1 SGHKS, CDR2 YYEKEE (reference sequence). The CDR3 here is CASSLGGRGENQPQHF. In DNA, the CDR3 is TGTGCCAGCAGCTTGGGCGGGCGTGGGGAAAATCAGCCCCAGCATTTT.

The chain uses TRBV9 and TRBJ2-3, with 10 bases lining up with TRBD1. The CDR3 contains 17 residues. Germline CDR1 reads SGDLS; CDR2 reads YYNGEE. Trimming removed 5 bases from V and 0 bases from J; junction bases left unmatched: 9. The CDR3 region has the DNA TGTGCCAGCAGTTCGGGACAGGGGACCTTTAGCACAGATACGCAGTATTTT. It encodes CASSSGQGTFSTDTQYF.

This sequence joins TRBV5-4 and TRBJ2-7; 10 nucleotides agree with TRBD2. Looked up from germline, CDR1 is SGHNT and CDR2 is YYREEE (reference sequence). V lost 4 bases, J lost 1 base, and 2 bases stayed unmatched. CDR3 length: 14 residues. CDR3 coding DNA: TGTGCCAGCAGCCAGCGGGGGGGGTCCTACGAGCAGTACTTC. It codes for CASSQRGGSYEQYF.